These 32 T cell receptor beta chains originate from one sample sequenced in a study of T cell changes during pregnancy in multiple sclerosis. Assay used: immunoSEQ multiplex PCR; TCRdb lists only in-frame clones, some missing. The sample has tens of thousands of clones, more than 85% seen once. This specimen consisted of CD8+ T cells from peripheral blood mononuclear cells, obtained before pregnancy. The receptors were gathered from a female donor with multiple sclerosis, enrolled in a pregnancy study.

The rearrangement joins TRBV5-1 to TRBJ1-3, with TRBD1 as a possible D gene (6 bases). Germline V CDR1 and CDR2: SGHRS, YFSETQ. The CDR3 runs to 18 residues. The V and J ends lost 0 bases and 2 bases respectively, with 18 bases between them. The CDR3: CASSLVEDSIRPGNTIYF. As DNA, the CDR3 is TGCGCCAGCAGCTTGGTGGAGGACAGCATAAGACCTGGAAACACCATATATTTT.

CDR3 nucleotides: TGTGCCAGCACCGAGACAGGGGGGAATGAAAAACTGTTTTTT. This translates into CASTETGGNEKLFF. The genes are TRBV27 and TRBJ1-4; 9 nucleotides agree with TRBD1. V lost 7 bases to trimming and J lost 5 bases; unmatched junction nucleotides: 5. CDR1 and CDR2 (germline): MNHEY, SMNVEV (reference sequence). The CDR3 extends over 14 amino acids.

The chain joins TRBV5-5 to TRBJ2-7, with no clear D. V gave up 5 bases and J gave up 3 bases, with 6 bases separating them. The CDR3 contains 11 residues. Looked up from germline, CDR1 is SGHKS and CDR2 is YYEKEE (reference sequence). The CDR3 DNA is TGTGCCAGCAGTCACAGCTACGAGCAGTACTTC. It is translated as CASSHSYEQYF.

V and J are TRBV27 and TRBJ2-2; 11 nucleotides align to TRBD2. V lost 0 bases and J lost 6; bases outside the gene matches: 3. Germline CDR1 reads MNHEY; CDR2 reads SMNVEV (reference sequence). The CDR3 covers 16 residues. This CDR3 reads CASSLSETSGAGELFF. As DNA, the CDR3 is TGTGCCAGCAGTTTATCGGAGACTAGCGGGGCCGGGGAGCTGTTTTTT.

This chain links TRBV4-1 with TRBJ1-6, with 7 bases lining up with TRBD1. Unmatched junction bases numbered 9, after V lost 5 bases and J lost 2 bases. The germline V gene encodes CDR1 MGHRA and CDR2 YSYEKL. This CDR3 has 17 residues. DNA for the CDR3: TGCGCCAGCAGCAAGACAGGGTCGAAGGCCTATAATTCACCCCTCCACTTT. This encodes CASSKTGSKAYNSPLHF.

In its sample, this clone was seen a few times. The rearrangement links TRBV30 to TRBJ1-5; 7 positions agree with TRBD1. CDR3 length: 13 amino acids. The germline V gene encodes CDR1 GTSNPN and CDR2 SVGIG (reference sequence). V lost 0 bases and J lost 5; bases outside the gene matches: 1. The CDR3 nucleotides read TGTGCCTGGAGTGTAGGGACAGATCAGCCCCAGCATTTT. Protein product: CAWSVGTDQPQHF.

This sequence joins TRBV27 and TRBJ2-7; TRBD2 matches at 8 bases. The CDR3 covers 13 residues. The germline CDR1 and CDR2 sequences are MNHEY and SMNVEV (reference sequence). Trimming removed 4 bases from V and 7 bases from J; junction bases left unmatched: 6. The CDR3: CASSYGGAGEQYF. CDR3 DNA: TGTGCCAGCAGTTACGGGGGGGCGGGGGAGCAGTACTTC.

This rearrangement joins TRBV13 to TRBJ1-2; TRBD1 matches at 7 bases. Trimming took 5 bases from V and 0 from J; bases not matched to a gene: 12. The CDR3 is 17 residues long. Looked up from germline, CDR1 is PRHDT and CDR2 is FYEKMQ (reference sequence). In DNA, the CDR3 is TGTGCCAGCAGCACCCGACAGGGACCCCCCGCTAACTATGGCTACACCTTC. Encoded protein: CASSTRQGPPANYGYTF.

The rearrangement links TRBV9 to TRBJ2-7; 7 positions agree with TRBD1. The CDR3 consists of 14 residues. CDR1 is SGDLS and CDR2 is YYNGEE in the germline V gene. Trimming took 4 bases from V and 4 from J; bases not matched to a gene: 8. The CDR3 sequence is CASSPAGRGYEQYF. CDR3 coding DNA: TGTGCCAGCAGCCCTGCGGGCAGGGGGTACGAGCAGTACTTC.

The V call is TRBV4-1, the J call TRBJ2-7, with 9 bases identical to TRBD2. The germline gives CDR1 MGHRA, CDR2 YSYEKL. The CDR3 has 14 amino acids. Germline trimming cut 1 base from V and 4 bases from J; bases unmatched to any gene: 2. The CDR3 loop reads CASSQGGGEYEQYF. The CDR3 nucleotides are TGCGCCAGCAGCCAAGGCGGGGGGGAGTACGAGCAGTACTTC.

The chain links TRBV19 to TRBJ2-7; a possible D gene is TRBD1 (6 bases). Between the trimmed V and J ends, which lost 3 bases and 4 bases, there was a span of 10 bases. There are 13 residues in the CDR3. Germline V gives CDR1 LNHDA, CDR2 SQIVND (reference sequence). Here the CDR3 reads CASSMGRGYEQYF. The CDR3 bases are TGTGCCAGTAGTATGGGCAGGGGTTACGAGCAGTACTTC.

The chain carries TRBV5-1 and TRBJ2-7, with D uncertain. CDR3 length equals 16 residues. The V end lost 2 bases, the J end lost 0 bases, and 15 bases lay between the germline ends. The germline V gene encodes CDR1 SGHRS and CDR2 YFSETQ. CDR3 bases: TGCGCCAGCAGCTTTGAGGTCTCCACCTACTCCTACGAGCAGTACTTC. This codes for CASSFEVSTYSYEQYF.

This clone was observed a few times. DNA for the CDR3: TGTGCCAGCAGCCAGGGGGTTTCACCCCTCCACTTT. Amino acid sequence: CASSQGVSPLHF. This rearrangement joins TRBV5-6 to TRBJ1-6, with 7 bases aligning to TRBD1. The CDR3 is 12 amino acids. Germline CDR1 reads SGHDT; CDR2 reads YYEEEE. V was clipped by 4 bases and J by 9 bases; unmatched bases: 1.

The gene calls are TRBV7-8 and TRBJ1-2; TRBD1 matches at 7 bases. This CDR3 has 14 residues. CDR1 is SGHVS, CDR2 FQNEAQ, per germline. With V trimmed by 4 bases and J by 7 bases, 9 bases remained unmatched. CDR3 region: CASSSRQGPFGYTF. The DNA for the CDR3 is TGTGCCAGCAGCTCCCGACAGGGTCCTTTTGGCTACACCTTC. The full variable domain, completed using reference TRBV7-8 and TRBJ1-2, is GAGVSQSPRYKVAKRGQDVALRCDPISGHVSLFWYQQALGQGPEFLTYFQNEAQLDKSGLPSDRFFAERPEGSVSTLKIQRTQQEDSAVYLCASSSRQGPFGYTFGSGTRLTVV.

This clone was seen only once. The rearrangement links TRBV6-4 to TRBJ2-3, with TRBD2 identical over 10 bases. The CDR3 totals 15 residues. CDR1 and CDR2 from the germline V gene are MRHNA and SNTAGT. V gave up 3 bases and J gave up 7 bases; unmatched junction bases: 7. This CDR3 is CASSEERGGVNTQYF. For the CDR3, the DNA is TGTGCCAGCAGTGAAGAGCGGGGGGGCGTGAATACGCAGTATTTT.

The gene calls are TRBV29-1 and TRBJ1-1; TRBD1 is a possible D gene (6 bases). The CDR3 totals 12 residues. Per the germline V gene, CDR1 is SQVTM and CDR2 is ANQGSEA. The germline V and J ends were trimmed by 6 bases and 0 bases, with 8 bases remaining between them. The DNA of the CDR3 is TGCAGCGTGACAGGCCTGAACACTGAAGCTTTCTTT. It translates to CSVTGLNTEAFF.

In the case of this clone: The sample holds other DNA sequences that translate to the same CDR3. This sequence joins TRBV27 and TRBJ2-2; TRBD2 matches 13 bases. CDR1 and CDR2 from the germline V gene are MNHEY and SMNVEV (reference sequence). The CDR3 spans 15 residues. The V and J ends lost 6 bases and 6 bases, in that order; junction bases with no gene match: 4. CDR3 sequence (DNA): TGTGCCAGCAGACTAGCGGGGGGGCCCCCCGGGGAGCTGTTTTTT. Protein product: CASRLAGGPPGELFF.

The V and J genes are TRBV7-8 and TRBJ1-5, with a tentative D call TRBD1 (6 bases). The CDR3 is 15 amino acids. Trimming took 2 bases from V and 2 from J, leaving 10 bases between them. Germline CDR1 and CDR2: SGHVS and FQNEAQ. The CDR3, as DNA: TGTGCCAGCAGCTTATGGGACATGGGCAATCAGCCCCAGCATTTT. Its protein product is CASSLWDMGNQPQHF.

This clone was detected only a few times. The chain recombines TRBV5-6 with TRBJ1-2, with 7 positions matching TRBD1. The germline V gene has CDR1 SGHDT and CDR2 YYEEEE. The V gene end was trimmed by 4 bases and the J gene end by 4 bases; junction bases not matched to a gene: 7. The CDR3 loop spans 14 amino acids. This CDR3 reads CASSQRRDSYGYTF. The CDR3 region has the DNA TGTGCCAGCAGCCAAAGGAGGGACAGCTATGGCTACACCTTC.

The rearrangement joins TRBV2 to TRBJ2-7; tentatively, D is TRBD1 (5 bases). Germline V gene data show CDR1 as SNHLY and CDR2 as FYNNEI. The CDR3 runs 15 residues. The V and J ends lost 0 bases and 1 base respectively, with 10 bases between them. The CDR3 coding sequence is TGTGCCAGCAGTGAAGCTCTAGGGGCTTCCTACGAGCAGTACTTC. Translating gives CASSEALGASYEQYF. Using reference TRBV2 and TRBJ2-7 for the parts outside the CDR3, the full variable domain is EPEVTQTPSHQVTQMGQEVILRCVPISNHLYFYWYRQILGQKVEFLVSFYNNEISEKSEIFDDQFSVERPDGSNFTLKIRSTKLEDSAMYFCASSEALGASYEQYFGPGTRLTVT.

The V and J genes are TRBV27 and TRBJ2-7, with a tentative D call TRBD1 (6 bases). CDR3 length equals 13 residues. Germline assignment: CDR1 MNHEY and CDR2 SMNVEV (reference sequence). Trimming shortened V by 5 bases and J by 9 bases, and 17 bases separated the two germline ends. The CDR3 region is CASSGATGGGQYF. Written as DNA, the CDR3 is TGTGCCAGCAGTGGGGCGACAGGTGGCGGGCAGTACTTC.

The rearrangement uses TRBV4-1 and TRBJ2-7; 11 positions agree with TRBD2. The CDR3 runs 17 residues. V dropped 5 bases and J dropped 7; count of bases not matched to a gene: 16. CDR1 MGHRA and CDR2 YSYEKL come from the germline V gene. CDR3 DNA: TGCGCCAGCAGCGAGGACCCGTTGGGACTAGCGGCCTGGGAGCAGTACTTC. This translates into CASSEDPLGLAAWEQYF.

The genes are TRBV19 and TRBJ1-1, with 8 bases matching TRBD1. Germline lookup yields CDR1 LNHDA and CDR2 SQIVND (reference sequence). The V segment lost 4 bases and the J segment 0 bases; nucleotides outside the gene matches: 10. The CDR3 extends over 17 amino acids. In DNA form, the CDR3 reads TGTGCCAGTAGTAGCCTTAGGACAGGGCCCATGAACACTGAAGCTTTCTTT. Translating it yields CASSSLRTGPMNTEAFF.

This sequence joins TRBV9 and TRBJ2-1, with D possibly being TRBD2 (7 bases). The CDR3 has 18 residues. Trimming pared 3 bases from V and 3 bases from J, leaving 22 bases between. Germline loops: CDR1 SGDLS, CDR2 YYNGEE. Here the CDR3 reads CASSATTKGGLNYNEQFF. Written as DNA, the CDR3 is TGTGCCAGCAGCGCCACCACGAAGGGGGGGTTAAACTACAATGAGCAGTTCTTC.

The CDR3, as DNA: TGCGCCAGCAGTGGCCCGGGACTAGCGGGGGGTCACGACATCTCTGAGCAGTTCTTC. Amino acid sequence: CASSGPGLAGGHDISEQFF. This sequence joins TRBV10-2 and TRBJ2-1, with 15 positions matching TRBD2. The junction had 16 bases not matched to a gene; V was cut back by 4 bases and J by 9 bases. Germline assignment: CDR1 WSHSY and CDR2 SAAADI. The CDR3 loop spans 19 amino acids.

The J gene is TRBJ1-6, the V gene TRBV5-6; TRBD1 aligns across 7 bases. CDR1 SGHDT and CDR2 YYEEEE come from the germline V gene. V gave up 1 base and J gave up 7 bases; unmatched junction bases: 14. The CDR3 length is 18 residues. The CDR3, as DNA: TGTGCCAGCAGCTTGTTACAGGGACAGAATAGGGCGAATTCACCCCTCCACTTT. Residues: CASSLLQGQNRANSPLHF.

This chain uses TRBV12-5 with TRBJ2-7; 7 nucleotides line up with TRBD1. The J segment lost 6 bases and the V segment lost 1 base, leaving 9 bases of the junction unmatched. This CDR3 region has 15 residues. Germline CDR1 and CDR2: LGHNT and FRNRAP. CDR3 nucleotide sequence: TGTGCTAGTGGTTTGGATGAGGGGGCGTCAGGCGAGCAGTACTTC. As protein: CASGLDEGASGEQYF.

The sample holds one count of this clone. V gene TRBV7-9 combines with J gene TRBJ2-5; tentatively, D is TRBD1 (5 bases). In germline, CDR1 is SEHNR, CDR2 FQNEAQ (reference sequence). CDR3 size: 16 residues. Trimming removed 3 bases at V and 2 bases at J, with 16 bases between. The CDR3: CASSFGRQGGQETQYF. CDR3 bases: TGTGCCAGCAGCTTCGGTCGGCAGGGTGGGCAAGAGACCCAGTACTTC. The whole variable domain, remainder taken from reference TRBV7-9 and TRBJ2-5, is DTGVSQNPRHKITKRGQNVTFRCDPISEHNRLYWYRQTLGQGPEFLTYFQNEAQLEKSRLLSDRFSAERPKGSFSTLEIQRTEQGDSAMYLCASSFGRQGGQETQYFGPGTRLLVL.

The table lists this clone with a count of one. V usage is TRBV19 and J usage is TRBJ2-5; D is possibly TRBD2 (5 bases). The V end lost 5 bases, the J end lost 1 base, and 8 bases lay between the germline ends. CDR3 length equals 13 residues. CDR1 LNHDA and CDR2 SQIVND come from the germline V gene (reference sequence). CDR3 nucleotides: TGTGCCAGTAGTCTAGCCAGCCAAGAGACCCAGTACTTC. Translation gives CASSLASQETQYF.

The rearrangement links TRBV9 to TRBJ1-6; D is unresolved. Trimming pared 5 bases from V and 9 bases from J, leaving 15 bases between. In germline, CDR1 is SGDLS, CDR2 YYNGEE. The CDR3 contains 14 residues. The chain's CDR3 is CASSPVGLVSPLHF. The CDR3 DNA reads as TGTGCCAGCAGTCCGGTTGGTTTGGTTTCACCCCTCCACTTT.

This clone occurred once. J is TRBJ2-6 and V is TRBV9; D is unresolved. Germline values: CDR1 SGDLS, CDR2 YYNGEE. The V gene lost 0 bases and the J gene lost 0 bases, with 7 bases spanning the gap. The CDR3 has 16 residues. The CDR3 DNA is TGTGCCAGCAGCGTAGATCTGAGCTCTGGGGCCAACGTCCTGACTTTC. Translating it yields CASSVDLSSGANVLTF.

Regarding this clone: The same CDR3 can be traced to other DNA sequences in this sample. The chain has TRBV27 and TRBJ2-1, with TRBD2 as a possible D gene (6 bases). Per germline, CDR1 MNHEY and CDR2 SMNVEV (reference sequence). V lost 2 bases, J lost 0 bases, and 8 bases lay in between. This CDR3 is 15 amino acids long. The CDR3 spells CASSLGGSSYNEQFF. CDR3 bases: TGTGCCAGCAGTTTAGGGGGGAGCTCCTACAATGAGCAGTTCTTC.